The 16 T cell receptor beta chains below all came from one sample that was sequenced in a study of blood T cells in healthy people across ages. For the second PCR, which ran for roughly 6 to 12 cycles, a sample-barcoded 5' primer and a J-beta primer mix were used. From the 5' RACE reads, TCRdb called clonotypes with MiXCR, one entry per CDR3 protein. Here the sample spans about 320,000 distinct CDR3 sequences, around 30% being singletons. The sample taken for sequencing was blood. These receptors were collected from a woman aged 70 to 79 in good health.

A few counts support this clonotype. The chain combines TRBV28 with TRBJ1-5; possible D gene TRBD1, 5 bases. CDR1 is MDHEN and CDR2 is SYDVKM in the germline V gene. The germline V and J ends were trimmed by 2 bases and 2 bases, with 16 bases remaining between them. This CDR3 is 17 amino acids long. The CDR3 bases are TGTGCCAGCAGTTTAACCGGCATGGGACGTCGCAATCAGCCCCAGCATTTT. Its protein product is CASSLTGMGRRNQPQHF. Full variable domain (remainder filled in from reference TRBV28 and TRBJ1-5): DVKVTQSSRYLVKRTGEKVFLECVQDMDHENMFWYRQDPGLGLRLIYFSYDVKMKEKGDIPEGYSVSREKKERFSLILESASTNQTSMYLCASSLTGMGRRNQPQHFGDGTRLSIL.

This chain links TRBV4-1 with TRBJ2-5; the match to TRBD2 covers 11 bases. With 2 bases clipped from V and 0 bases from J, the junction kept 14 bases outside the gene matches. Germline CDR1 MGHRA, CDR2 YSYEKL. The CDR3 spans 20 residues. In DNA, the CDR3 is TGCGCCAGCAGCCAACCACCGGGACTAGCGGATCAGAGGTACCAAGAGACCCAGTACTTC. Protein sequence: CASSQPPGLADQRYQETQYF.

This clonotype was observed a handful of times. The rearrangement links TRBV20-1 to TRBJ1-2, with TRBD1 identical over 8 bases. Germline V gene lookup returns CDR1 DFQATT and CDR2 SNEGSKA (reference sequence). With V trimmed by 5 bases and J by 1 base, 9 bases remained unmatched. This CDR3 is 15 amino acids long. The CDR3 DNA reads TGCAGTGCTGTTAGAGACAGGGGCTTTAACTATGGCTACACCTTC. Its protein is CSAVRDRGFNYGYTF.

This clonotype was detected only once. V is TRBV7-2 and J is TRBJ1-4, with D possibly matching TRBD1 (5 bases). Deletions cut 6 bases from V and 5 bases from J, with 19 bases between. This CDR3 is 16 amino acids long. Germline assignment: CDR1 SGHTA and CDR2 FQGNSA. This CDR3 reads CASSRRWGGENEKLFF. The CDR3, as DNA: TGTGCCAGCAGTCGCCGCTGGGGCGGGGAAAATGAAAAACTGTTTTTT.

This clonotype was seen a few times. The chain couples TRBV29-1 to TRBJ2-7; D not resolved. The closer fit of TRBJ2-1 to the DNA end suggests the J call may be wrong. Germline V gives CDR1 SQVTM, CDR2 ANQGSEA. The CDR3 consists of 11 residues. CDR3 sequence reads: CSGQTRDEQFF. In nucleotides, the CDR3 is TGCAGCGGCCAGACCCGGGATGAGCAGTTCTTC.

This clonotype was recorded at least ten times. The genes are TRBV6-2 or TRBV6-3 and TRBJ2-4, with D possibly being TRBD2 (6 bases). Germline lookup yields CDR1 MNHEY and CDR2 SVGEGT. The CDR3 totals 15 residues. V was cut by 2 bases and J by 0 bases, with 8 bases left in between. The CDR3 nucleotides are TGTGCCAGCAGTTACGACGGGGGAGCCAAAAACATTCAGTACTTC. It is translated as CASSYDGGAKNIQYF.

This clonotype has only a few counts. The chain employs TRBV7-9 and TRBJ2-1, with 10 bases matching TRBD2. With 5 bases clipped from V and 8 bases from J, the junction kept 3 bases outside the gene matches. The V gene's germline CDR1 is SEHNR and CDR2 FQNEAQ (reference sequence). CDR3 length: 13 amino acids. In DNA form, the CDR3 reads TGTGCCAGCAGCCAAGCGGGAGGGCATGAGCAGTTCTTC. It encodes CASSQAGGHEQFF.

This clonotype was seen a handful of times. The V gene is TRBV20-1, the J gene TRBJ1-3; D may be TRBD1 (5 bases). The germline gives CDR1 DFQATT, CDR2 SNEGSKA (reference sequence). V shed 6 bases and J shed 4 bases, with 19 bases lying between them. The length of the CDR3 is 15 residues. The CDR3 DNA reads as TGCAGTGCCCCGTCCCCCCTGGGGGTCGGAAACACCATATATTTT. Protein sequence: CSAPSPLGVGNTIYF.

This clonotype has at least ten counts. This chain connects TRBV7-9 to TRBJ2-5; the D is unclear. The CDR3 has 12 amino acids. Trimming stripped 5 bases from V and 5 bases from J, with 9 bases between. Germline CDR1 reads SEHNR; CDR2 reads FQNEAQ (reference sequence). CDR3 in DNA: TGTGCCAGCAGCCAAGCCCTGGAGACCCAGTACTTC. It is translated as CASSQALETQYF.

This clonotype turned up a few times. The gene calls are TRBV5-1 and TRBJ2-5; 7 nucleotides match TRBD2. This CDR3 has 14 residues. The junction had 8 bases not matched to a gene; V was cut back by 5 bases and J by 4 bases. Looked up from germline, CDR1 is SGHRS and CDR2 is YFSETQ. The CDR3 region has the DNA TGCGCCAGCAGGTCGCTGGCGGGAGCAGAGACCCAGTACTTC. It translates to CASRSLAGAETQYF.

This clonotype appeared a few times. CDR3 DNA sequence: TGTGCCAGCAGTCCCTCTAGCCGGGGGAACTACGAGCAGTACTTC. Translating gives CASSPSSRGNYEQYF. V is TRBV28 and J is TRBJ2-5; TRBD2 is a possible D gene (6 bases). The J call is doubtful: the DNA matches TRBJ2-7 better. Germline values: CDR1 MDHEN, CDR2 SYDVKM. The CDR3 totals 15 residues.

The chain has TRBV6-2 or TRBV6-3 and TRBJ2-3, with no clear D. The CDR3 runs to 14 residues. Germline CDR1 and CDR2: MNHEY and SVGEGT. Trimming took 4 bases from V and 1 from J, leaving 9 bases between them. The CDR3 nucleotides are TGTGCCAGCAGTTTCGTCGGAGGCACAGATACGCAGTATTTT. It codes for CASSFVGGTDTQYF.

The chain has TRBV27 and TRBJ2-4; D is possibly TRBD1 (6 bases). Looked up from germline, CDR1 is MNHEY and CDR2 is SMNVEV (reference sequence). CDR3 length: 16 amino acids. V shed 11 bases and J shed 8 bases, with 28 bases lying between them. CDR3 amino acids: CACTSPSPGAPDIQYF. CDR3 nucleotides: TGTGCCTGCACGTCTCCAAGCCCAGGGGCGCCGGACATTCAGTACTTC.

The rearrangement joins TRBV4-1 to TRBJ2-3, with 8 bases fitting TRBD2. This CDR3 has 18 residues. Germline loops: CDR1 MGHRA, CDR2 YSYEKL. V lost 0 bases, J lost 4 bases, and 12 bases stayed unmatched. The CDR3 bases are TGCGCCAGCAGCCAAGAAAGTCGGGGGGGGGCCCCCGCAGATACGCAGTATTTT. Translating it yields CASSQESRGGAPADTQYF.

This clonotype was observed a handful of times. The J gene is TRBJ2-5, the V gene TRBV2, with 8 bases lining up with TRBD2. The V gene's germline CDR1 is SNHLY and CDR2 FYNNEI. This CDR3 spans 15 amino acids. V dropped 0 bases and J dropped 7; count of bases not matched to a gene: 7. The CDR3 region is CASSEAELADLTQYF. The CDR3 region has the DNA TGTGCCAGCAGTGAAGCTGAACTAGCGGATTTGACCCAGTACTTC. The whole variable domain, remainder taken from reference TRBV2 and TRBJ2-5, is EPEVTQTPSHQVTQMGQEVILRCVPISNHLYFYWYRQILGQKVEFLVSFYNNEISEKSEIFDDQFSVERPDGSNFTLKIRSTKLEDSAMYFCASSEAELADLTQYFGPGTRLLVL.

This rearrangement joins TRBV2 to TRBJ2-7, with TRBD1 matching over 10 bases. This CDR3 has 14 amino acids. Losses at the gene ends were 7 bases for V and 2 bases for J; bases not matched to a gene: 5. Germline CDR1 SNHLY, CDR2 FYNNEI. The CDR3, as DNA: TGTGCCAGCAAAGAGACAGGGGGCACCTACGAGCAGTACTTC. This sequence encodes CASKETGGTYEQYF.